This TCR beta chain is drawn from a study of cytotoxic CD8 clonotypes in ibrutinib-treated CLL listed by TCRdb under 2021. Turning to the overall study: The cohort had 11 relapsed/refractory and around 15 treatment-naive patients; 17 were IGHV unmutated. Responses were partial in 24 patients and complete in 2; after median around 72 months follow-up, around 15 stayed in remission and some twelve progressed. Response samples were obtained after a median of around 11 months of treatment, with a range of roughly 6 to 40 months. On average, each sample yielded 270,000 or so productive templates and about 100,000 productive rearrangements. Longitudinal samples were available for about 30% of the roughly 90 trial participants. Cryopreserved peripheral blood mononuclear cells were obtained prior to treatment, at the time of response, and at either disease progression or sustained remission. Every sample from remission and from progressive disease was obtained while the patients were still on ibrutinib. What the study reported, not specific to this receptor: Clonality increased at ibrutinib response, stayed stable in sustained remission, and fell back toward baseline at progression. At baseline, clonality was higher than in age-matched healthy donors and showed a strong correlation with circulating CD8+ T-cell counts. Public clonotypes were rare and either shrank or stayed stable during treatment, and the rise in clonality at ibrutinib response reflected expansion of private clonotypes. Lymph node repertoires were not examined, and the timing of sampling was not matched between patients in sustained remission and those whose disease progressed.

A few counts support this clone. Its target antigen remains unknown. Qualities for individual bases were not recorded, and no much larger clone is one base off. For TCR beta library preparation, about 2 micrograms of genomic DNA was extracted from cryopreserved PBMCs. Longitudinal blood samples from CLL patients on ibrutinib monotherapy were analyzed using high-throughput TCR beta sequencing. The patients were enrolled in a single-center, open-label phase 2 trial of ibrutinib monotherapy. A MiSeq instrument was used for deep resolution sequencing, which targeted depths ranging from 1 in 1 million up to 1 in 200,000 T cells, with coverage averaging 10x for each clonotype. TCR beta libraries were generated with the immunoSEQ hsTCRB Kit. The authors' pipeline ran thus. ImmunoSEQ Data Assistant and ImmunoSEQ Analyzer were used for data analysis, and V, D and J genes were assigned according to IMGT definitions. Clonality, which ranges from 0 to 1, was calculated as one minus the normalized Shannon entropy of productive rearrangement frequencies. Only overrepresented clonotypes making up at least 0.05% of the repertoire of each patient were included in the public clonotype analysis. Thirteen age-matched healthy donor repertoires from immuneACCESS were used as controls for clonality. Not all clones reach the TCRdb copy of this immuneACCESS table, which keeps in-frame sequences only. Checked studies attribute under half of the gap to unresolved V genes and leave the rest unexplained. Clone size and V and J calls were adopted from that table, with D and trimming inferred from the DNA. The sample data list hundreds of thousands of clones, and over 60% of these were observed just once. The ten largest clones add up to roughly 6.7% of the sample.

For CDR1 and CDR2, the germline V gene (reference sequence) lists SGHNT and YYREEE. Ends trimmed: V by 2 bases, J by 4 bases; bases unmatched to a gene: 6. From its cysteine to its phenylalanine, the CDR3 spans 15 amino acids. Only the CDR3 DNA stays, 45 bases, in frame from base 1. The sample in question was PBMCs, obtained after 36 months of ibrutinib treatment. The origin of this receptor is a human donor with chronic lymphocytic leukemia. The rearranged chain carries TRBV5-4 and TRBJ1-1, and 9 junctional nucleotides match TRBD1. The DNA reads TGTGCCAGCAGCTTACAGGGGGCGCTGGGCACTGAAGCTTTCTTT. The resulting protein is CASSLQGALGTEAFF.